These 26 T cell receptor beta chains were sequenced from one sample in a study of prognosis after radiotherapy for stage I lung cancer. Two-round multiplex PCR, the amplification method, yielded TCR beta CDR3 from genomic DNA. The first round of PCR was done with primers that matched each TRBV and TRBJ gene. MiXCR, run by TCRdb on the multiplex PCR reads, gives a single entry per CDR3 protein. This table holds fewer than 20,000 distinct CDR3 sequences, about 44% found once. The sample here was PBMCs, taken before or after stereotactic body radiation therapy (not recorded which). Receptors were obtained from a donor older than 45 with non-small cell lung cancer.

The gene calls are TRBV6-2 or TRBV6-3 and TRBJ2-1; tentative D call: TRBD2 (6 bases). Germline lookup yields CDR1 MNHEY and CDR2 SVGEGT. The V and J ends lost 6 bases and 2 bases respectively, with 23 bases between them. The CDR3 is 18 amino acids. CDR3 DNA: TGTGCCAGCAGCGCACTCACCCCCGCTAGCGAGACCTACAATGAGCAGTTCTTC. It yields the protein CASSALTPASETYNEQFF.

J is TRBJ1-2 and V is TRBV28; the D gene is possibly TRBD1 (6 bases). This CDR3 is 17 amino acids long. In germline, CDR1 is MDHEN, CDR2 SYDVKM. V lost 5 bases to trimming and J lost 5 bases, with 24 bases between them. The CDR3 region has the DNA TGTGCCAGCAGTCCCCCAAGACAGGACCGTTCCATTTATGGCTACACCTTC. As protein: CASSPPRQDRSIYGYTF.

A single count supports this clonotype. The V call is TRBV7-3, the J call TRBJ2-7; 7 positions agree with TRBD1. The CDR3 extends over 15 amino acids. Germline V gene sequence: CDR1 SGHTA, CDR2 FQGTGA. The J segment lost 0 bases and the V segment lost 1 base, leaving 3 bases of the junction unmatched. In DNA form, the CDR3 reads TGTGCCAGCAGCTTAAATACAGGGGTCTCCTACGAGCAGTACTTC. It specifies CASSLNTGVSYEQYF. Filled out from reference TRBV7-3 and TRBJ2-7, the complete variable domain reads GAGVSQTPSNKVTEKGKYVELRCDPISGHTALYWYRQSLGQGPEFLIYFQGTGAADDSGLPNDRFFAVRPEGSVSTLKIQRTERGDSAVYLCASSLNTGVSYEQYFGPGTRLTVT.

This clonotype was seen ten or more times. The J gene is TRBJ2-1, the V gene TRBV19; 7 nucleotides agree with TRBD2. After removal of 5 bases from V and 0 bases from J, the junction contained 1 base not matched to a gene. Germline CDR1 reads LNHDA; CDR2 reads SQIVND (reference sequence). The length of the CDR3 is 14 residues. DNA of the CDR3: TGTGCCAGTAGTCGCGGGAGCTCCTACAATGAGCAGTTCTTC. It codes for CASSRGSSYNEQFF. Filled out from reference TRBV19 and TRBJ2-1, the complete variable domain reads DGGITQSPKYLFRKEGQNVTLSCEQNLNHDAMYWYRQDPGQGLRLIYYSQIVNDFQKGDIAEGYSVSREKKESFPLTVTSAQKNPTAFYLCASSRGSSYNEQFFGPGTRLTVL.

At least ten counts were recorded for this clonotype. The chain couples TRBV19 to TRBJ2-1; TRBD2 aligns across 13 bases. Trimming removed 4 bases from V and 2 bases from J; junction bases left unmatched: 11. The CDR3 extends over 19 amino acids. Germline V gene data show CDR1 as LNHDA and CDR2 as SQIVND (reference sequence). CDR3 sequence: CASSSQKRTSGGAYNEQFF. The CDR3 bases are TGTGCCAGTAGTAGTCAAAAAAGGACTAGCGGGGGAGCCTACAATGAGCAGTTCTTC.

The rearrangement uses TRBV7-9 and TRBJ2-7; D is possibly TRBD1 (5 bases). This CDR3 has 12 amino acids. In germline, CDR1 is SEHNR, CDR2 FQNEAQ (reference sequence). V was clipped by 5 bases and J by 6 bases, with 11 bases between them. CDR3 nucleotide sequence: TGTGCCAGCAGCCAAACAGGCGCCGAGCAGTACTTC. Its translation is CASSQTGAEQYF.

This clonotype was counted many times. The chain uses TRBV5-4 and TRBJ2-2; 9 bases align to TRBD1. Germline V gene data show CDR1 as SGHNT and CDR2 as YYREEE (reference sequence). J was trimmed by 1 base and V by 0 bases; bases with no gene match: 1. The length of the CDR3 is 16 residues. CDR3 in DNA: TGTGCCAGCAGCTTGGGGGGACAGGGGAACACCGGGGAGCTGTTTTTT. Translation gives CASSLGGQGNTGELFF.

About this clonotype itself: One base separates it from a far larger clone, so it is likely a read error. The chain recombines TRBV6-2 or TRBV6-3 with TRBJ2-7; the D is unclear. Matching the DNA end better, TRBJ2-5 makes the J call doubtful. Germline CDR1 MNHEY, CDR2 SVGEGT. The CDR3 contains 16 residues. For the CDR3, the DNA is TGTGCCAGCACCCAGAGTTCAGGCTTGTTGTTGGAGACCCAGTACTTC. It yields the protein CASTQSSGLLLETQYF.

This clonotype was detected only a few times. The chain couples TRBV20-1 to TRBJ1-2, with D maybe TRBD1 (6 bases). The germline V gene encodes CDR1 DFQATT and CDR2 SNEGSKA (reference sequence). This CDR3 spans 16 amino acids. V lost 6 bases and J lost 1, with 21 bases in between. The DNA of the CDR3 is TGCAGTGCCCCTCCCTCGGGAAAGGGGGTTAACTATGGCTACACCTTC. Encoded protein: CSAPPSGKGVNYGYTF.

The sample holds many counts of this clonotype. J is TRBJ2-5 and V is TRBV7-9; TRBD1 or TRBD2 may be the D gene (5 bases each). The germline V gene encodes CDR1 SEHNR and CDR2 FQNEAQ (reference sequence). Trimming removed 6 bases at V and 6 bases at J, with 14 bases between. The CDR3 extends over 13 amino acids. Here the CDR3 reads CASSLRDQQTQYF. CDR3 nucleotides: TGTGCCAGCAGTCTCCGGGACCAGCAGACCCAGTACTTC. Combining the CDR3 with reference TRBV7-9 and TRBJ2-5 gives the whole variable domain DTGVSQNPRHKITKRGQNVTFRCDPISEHNRLYWYRQTLGQGPEFLTYFQNEAQLEKSRLLSDRFSAERPKGSFSTLEIQRTEQGDSAMYLCASSLRDQQTQYFGPGTRLLVL.

This chain joins TRBV28 and TRBJ2-4, with a weak D call TRBD1 (6 bases). This CDR3 is 15 amino acids long. The germline V gene encodes CDR1 MDHEN and CDR2 SYDVKM. Trimming left V 6 bases short and J 8 bases short, with 20 bases between. CDR3 sequence reads: CASSQTYVGGHIQYF. The CDR3 DNA sequence: TGTGCCAGCAGCCAAACCTACGTAGGGGGACACATTCAGTACTTC.

This chain joins TRBV6-1 and TRBJ2-7, with 12 bases matching TRBD1. The ends lost 7 bases at V and 5 bases at J; junction bases unmatched: 12. The CDR3 has 16 residues. Looked up from germline, CDR1 is MNHNS and CDR2 is SASEGT. The CDR3 here is CASMNPPGTGGHEQYF. The CDR3 DNA reads TGTGCCAGCATGAACCCACCTGGGACAGGGGGCCACGAGCAGTACTTC.

As regards this clonotype: A read error is likely, as this CDR3 ends without the conserved phenylalanine or tryptophan. The V gene is TRBV11-2, the J gene TRBJ2-6; D is possibly TRBD1 (5 bases). Germline-derived CDR1 and CDR2 are SGHAT and FQNNGV. The CDR3 is 16 residues long. The CDR3 DNA is TGTGCCAGCAGCTTGGTGACAGCCTCTGGGGACAACGTCCTGACTTTA. Protein sequence: CASSLVTASGDNVLTL.

This clonotype was counted ten times or more. One end of the junction does not line up with germline, which may come from a read error. The chain joins TRBV7-7 to TRBJ2-2, with D perhaps TRBD2 (6 bases). Germline loops: CDR1 SSHAT, CDR2 FNYEAQ (reference sequence). The CDR3 spans 16 residues. The CDR3 coding sequence is TGTGCTAGCAGCCGCATCGGGACTGCGAACACCGGGGAGCTGTTTTTT. It specifies CASSRIGTANTGELFF. Full variable domain (remainder filled in from reference TRBV7-7 and TRBJ2-2): GAGVSQSPRYKVTKRGQDVTLRCDPISSHATLYWYQQALGQGPEFLTYFNYEAQPDKSGLPSDRFSAERPEGSISTLTIQRTEQRDSAMYRCASSRIGTANTGELFFGEGSRLTVL.

This clonotype was seen ten or more times. This sequence joins TRBV28 and TRBJ1-5; D perhaps matches TRBD1 (5 bases). CDR3 size: 14 residues. The V end was cut by 7 bases, the J end by 0 bases, with 10 bases between. The germline CDR1 and CDR2 sequences are MDHEN and SYDVKM. DNA of the CDR3: TGTGCCAGCATCCGGGACCCTAGCAATCAGCCCCAGCATTTT. This gives the protein CASIRDPSNQPQHF.

This sequence joins TRBV7-6 and TRBJ2-1; 7 positions match TRBD1. CDR1 is SGHVS and CDR2 is FNYEAQ in the germline V gene. This CDR3 is built from 15 residues. The V segment lost 1 base and the J segment 4 bases; nucleotides outside the gene matches: 4. The CDR3 loop reads CASSLEWDSYNEQFF. CDR3 nucleotide sequence: TGTGCCAGCAGCTTAGAGTGGGACAGTTACAATGAGCAGTTCTTC.

Many counts were recorded for this clonotype. The chain links TRBV5-1 to TRBJ2-3; maybe TRBD2 (6 bases). Germline CDR1 SGHRS, CDR2 YFSETQ. The ends were cut back, 3 bases at V and 5 bases at J, with 10 bases in the middle. The CDR3 is 13 amino acids. The CDR3 region has the DNA TGCGCCAGCAGCTCGTGGGGGGAAGATACGCAGTATTTT. Translation gives CASSSWGEDTQYF.

At least ten counts were recorded for this clonotype. The chain combines TRBV20-1 with TRBJ2-2, with D perhaps matching TRBD2 (5 bases). CDR3 size: 17 residues. From germline, CDR1 is DFQATT and CDR2 SNEGSKA (reference sequence). V was clipped by 1 base and J by 0 bases, with 15 bases between them. Written as DNA, the CDR3 is TGCAGTGCTAGAGTTCCGGAGGCTTACGCGAACACCGGGGAGCTGTTTTTT. Translation: CSARVPEAYANTGELFF.

Comment on this clonotype: This may be a read error, as it is one base from a much larger clone. This sequence joins TRBV2 and TRBJ2-5; D is perhaps TRBD2 (5 bases). CDR1 and CDR2 (germline): SNHLY, FYNNEI. The CDR3 contains 13 residues. In DNA form, the CDR3 reads TGTGACAGCAGTGAACTCCGGGATGGGACCCAGTACTTC. This sequence encodes CDSSELRDGTQYF.

Details on this clonotype: A far larger clone is only one base removed, so a read error is likely. This chain connects TRBV7-6 to TRBJ1-2, with D tentatively TRBD1 (6 bases). Germline CDR1 and CDR2: SGHVS and FNYEAQ. V was pared by 0 bases and J by 6 bases, with 14 bases between. The CDR3 loop spans 15 amino acids. This CDR3 reads CASSLAGGSRHGYTF. In DNA, the CDR3 is TGTGCCAGCAGCTTAGCCGGGGGCTCACGACATGGCTACACCTTC.

This clonotype was observed at least ten times. This rearrangement joins TRBV30 to TRBJ1-3, with D possibly TRBD1 on 5 matching bases. V lost 2 bases, J lost 4 bases, and 15 bases lay in between. The V gene's germline CDR1 is GTSNPN and CDR2 SVGIG (reference sequence). The CDR3 is made up of 15 amino acids. The CDR3 bases are TGTGCCTGGAGTCCCGGACATATTGGAGGAAACACCATATATTTT. This translates into CAWSPGHIGGNTIYF.

The chain employs TRBV6-1 and TRBJ1-2; 7 nucleotides match TRBD1. This CDR3 region has 14 residues. V was clipped by 7 bases and J by 8 bases; unmatched bases: 13. The germline V gene has CDR1 MNHNS and CDR2 SASEGT. The CDR3 nucleotides are TGTGCCAGCATCGAATACACAGGGGTTAGAGGCTACACCTTC. It specifies CASIEYTGVRGYTF.

The CDR3 loop reads CSAPTRETSYNEQFF. DNA of the CDR3: TGCAGTGCCCCAACTCGGGAGACTTCCTACAATGAGCAGTTCTTC. The chain carries TRBV20-1 and TRBJ2-1; tentative D call: TRBD2 (6 bases). The germline V gene has CDR1 DFQATT and CDR2 SNEGSKA (reference sequence). Deletions cut 6 bases from V and 1 base from J, with 16 bases between. This CDR3 contains 15 residues.

This clonotype was counted ten times or more. The V call is TRBV24-1, the J call TRBJ2-1, with TRBD2 matching 12 bases. This CDR3 is built from 17 residues. Germline V gene data show CDR1 as KGHDR and CDR2 as SFDVKD. The V segment lost 3 bases and the J segment 2 bases; nucleotides outside the gene matches: 4. CDR3 in amino acids: CATSDPSSGRAYNEQFF. CDR3 DNA: TGTGCCACCAGTGATCCGTCTAGCGGGAGGGCCTACAATGAGCAGTTCTTC.

This clonotype occurred once. A read error is the likely source, as a far larger clone sits one nucleotide away. This chain uses TRBV6-4 with TRBJ2-7, with a weak D call TRBD1 (5 bases). Germline V lookup: CDR1 MRHNA, CDR2 SNTAGT. This CDR3 contains 11 residues. The CDR3 DNA reads TGTTCCAGCAGACAGTCCCACGAGCAGTACTTC. Its protein is CSSRQSHEQYF.

About this clonotype itself: A read error is the likely source, as a far larger clone sits one nucleotide away. The chain employs TRBV2 and TRBJ1-6; 7 bases line up with TRBD1. Germline V gene data show CDR1 as SNHLY and CDR2 as FYNNEI. The trim removed 6 bases at V and 5 bases at J, leaving 4 bases unmatched. This CDR3 region has 14 residues. CDR3 loop: CASSRQGHNSPLHF. As DNA, the CDR3 is TGTGCCAGCAGCAGACAGGGTCATAATTCACCCCTCCACTTT.